This T cell receptor beta chain was sequenced for a study of OX40 agonist ivuxolimab in advanced cancers. Study at large: Allowance was made for prior anti-PD-1, anti-PD-L1 or anti-CTLA-4 therapy, and about 44% had some.

The germline V gene has CDR1 MNHEY and CDR2 SVGAGI. V was trimmed by 8 bases and J by 4 bases, leaving 12 bases between them. This CDR3 has 13 amino acids. TCRdb's copy holds only in-frame clones and misses some; the assay was immunoSEQ multiplex PCR. The table lists around 75,000 clones, approximately 89% of them singletons, with more than 2.5% in the top ten. Study-level points and caveats: Some nonresponders likewise displayed low normalized T-cell clonal expansion.

A word on this clone: Its matching antigen is unknown.

The receptor's source is an adult with an advanced solid tumor such as melanoma, head and neck, liver or kidney cancer. This chain links TRBV6-5 with TRBJ2-1; D not resolved. The sequencing here drew on CD4+ or CD8+ T cells sorted from blood, taken in a trial of the OX40 agonist ivuxolimab. The CDR3 loop is CASGDPNYNEQFF. The CDR3 bases are TGTGCCAGCGGGGATCCGAATTACAATGAGCAGTTCTTC.